This T cell receptor (beta chain) was sequenced for a study of PD-1 blockade in classical Hodgkin lymphoma. The table came from immunoSEQ multiplex PCR; TCRdb's copy has only in-frame clones and leaves some out. This table holds around 14,000 clones, approximately 91% found once. The V end was cut by 4 bases, the J end by 2 bases, with 21 bases between. CDR1 is SGHVS, CDR2 FQNEAQ, per germline. The CDR3 length is 17 residues. Documented time point: newly diagnosed, previously untreated cHL patient sample. PBMCs were thawed, and CD8+ T cells were then isolated from them by magnetic negative selection. Acting as the comparison were PBMCs from newly diagnosed, untreated classical Hodgkin lymphoma.

This sequence joins TRBV7-8 and TRBJ2-7, with D perhaps matching TRBD1 (6 bases). This clonotype was sampled from a human donor with classical Hodgkin lymphoma. The sample consisted of CD8+ T cells from blood. This chain's CDR3 is CASSSPRTRGFTYEQYF. The CDR3, as DNA: TGTGCCAGCAGCTCCCCCCGTACCAGGGGCTTTACCTACGAGCAGTACTTC.